The 21 T cell receptor beta chains below were found in one sample sequenced in a study of technical replicates of blood from a few donors listed by TCRdb under 2017. The library was built by means of the immunoSEQ multiplex PCR assay. This immuneACCESS table, as held by TCRdb, lists in-frame sequences with V and J called but not all clones. Of the missing ones, under half trace to an unresolved V gene in checked studies; the others have no known cause. The sample data list about 74,000 clones, and 70% to 90% of these were observed just once. About 4% of the sample comes from the top ten. Sequencing used PBMCs. Source of these receptors: a human donor in good health. Some clones in this sample may be carry-over from other donors' samples.

V is TRBV6-1 and J is TRBJ2-7; a weak D match, TRBD2 (8 bases). CDR1 MNHNS and CDR2 SASEGT come from the germline V gene. This CDR3 region has 14 residues. V lost 10 bases, J lost 1 base, and 17 bases lay in between. The CDR3 loop is CATGRGDSSYEQYF. In DNA, the CDR3 is TGTGCCACCGGGCGGGGGGACAGTTCCTACGAGCAGTACTTC.

The CDR3 loop is CASSSLTGDYGYTF. Here the CDR3 DNA reads TGTGCCAGCAGCTCCCTGACAGGGGACTATGGCTACACCTTC. The V gene is TRBV7-9, the J gene TRBJ1-2; 8 bases align to TRBD1. The CDR3 length is 14 residues. Trimming removed 4 bases from V and 3 bases from J; junction bases left unmatched: 4. Germline CDR1 and CDR2: SEHNR and FQNEAQ (reference sequence).

The chain links TRBV25-1 to TRBJ2-1; no firm D call. CDR3 length: 11 residues. CDR1 is MGHDK and CDR2 is SYGVNS in the germline V gene. Trimming stripped 8 bases from V and 9 bases from J, with 11 bases between. The CDR3 bases are TGTGCCAGCGCTTTGGTGGCTGAGCAGTTCTTC. Protein product: CASALVAEQFF.

This clone came up a few times. The chain combines TRBV4-1 with TRBJ2-1; no reliable D call. Per the germline V gene, CDR1 is MGHRA and CDR2 is YSYEKL. V was shortened by 1 base and J by 8 bases, with 15 bases between the two germline ends. This CDR3 is 15 amino acids long. The CDR3 loop reads CASSQVLLLGHEQFF. The CDR3 bases are TGCGCCAGCAGCCAAGTCCTCCTTCTAGGCCATGAGCAGTTCTTC.

The V call is TRBV18, the J call TRBJ2-3; TRBD2 is a possible D gene (6 bases). This CDR3 is 14 amino acids long. Between the trimmed V and J ends, which lost 9 bases and 3 bases, there was a span of 16 bases. Germline CDR1 is KGHSH and CDR2 is LQKENI. The CDR3 DNA is TGTGCCAGTACGGGGGTCCTCAGGACAGATACGCAGTATTTT. Encoded protein: CASTGVLRTDTQYF. The entire variable domain, with the rest obtained from reference TRBV18 and TRBJ2-3, is as follows: NAGVMQNPRHLVRRRGQEARLRCSPMKGHSHVYWYRQLPEEGLKFMVYLQKENIIDESGMPKERFSAEFPKEGPSILRIQQVVRGDSAAYFCASTGVLRTDTQYFGPGTRLTVL.

In DNA form, the CDR3 reads TGCGCCAGCAGCTTGGTAGTAGCAGAGACCCAGTACTTC. Its protein is CASSLVVAETQYF. The V gene is TRBV5-1, the J gene TRBJ2-5; D is ambiguous. V lost 0 bases to trimming and J lost 4 bases, with 7 bases between them. Germline CDR1 is SGHRS and CDR2 is YFSETQ. The CDR3 spans 13 residues.

This chain uses TRBV21-1 with TRBJ1-1. TRBV21-1 has pseudogene status. The CDR3 is 13 residues long. CDR3 nucleotide sequence: TGTGCCAGCAGCCTCCGGTGTGGCACTGAAGCTTTCTTT. Translating it yields CASSLRCGTEAFF.

The chain combines TRBV19 with TRBJ1-2; D is perhaps TRBD1 (5 bases). The CDR3 totals 18 residues. The germline V and J ends were trimmed by 4 bases and 2 bases, with 23 bases remaining between them. Germline V lookup: CDR1 LNHDA, CDR2 SQIVND (reference sequence). This CDR3 is CASSNIPRQGPGNYGYTF. CDR3 nucleotides: TGTGCCAGTAGTAATATCCCCCGGCAGGGCCCGGGCAACTATGGCTACACCTTC.

This sequence joins TRBV4-2 and TRBJ1-1; D remains ambiguous. Germline V gives CDR1 LGHNA, CDR2 YNFKEQ. V lost 4 bases and J 8 bases, leaving 14 bases between the germline ends. The CDR3 contains 13 residues. DNA for the CDR3: TGTGCCAGCAGCCCCCAAAATGAGAGGGAAGCTTTCTTT. Its protein product is CASSPQNEREAFF.

This chain joins TRBV7-9 and TRBJ2-7, with 8 nucleotides matching TRBD2. V was pared by 8 bases and J by 3 bases, with 12 bases of the junction left unmatched. This CDR3 region has 15 residues. Per the germline V gene, CDR1 is SEHNR and CDR2 is FQNEAQ (reference sequence). This CDR3 reads CASQAPDREGYEQYF. The CDR3 nucleotides are TGTGCCAGCCAAGCACCAGATCGGGAGGGCTACGAGCAGTACTTC.

The chain links TRBV29-1 to TRBJ1-2; no clear D. Germline CDR1 and CDR2: SQVTM and ANQGSEA. This CDR3 contains 12 residues. The germline V and J ends were trimmed by 5 bases and 7 bases, with 14 bases remaining between them. CDR3 DNA sequence: TGCAGCGTTTCGGACTTCCGAGGTGGCTACACCTTC. As protein: CSVSDFRGGYTF.

This clone was counted between two and nine times. V and J are TRBV4-3 and TRBJ1-6, with D possibly matching TRBD1 (6 bases). The CDR3 sequence is 12 residues long. V lost 5 bases and J lost 7, with 6 bases in between. Per the germline V gene, CDR1 is LGHNA and CDR2 is YSLEER. The CDR3 DNA follows: TGCGCCAGCAGCAGGGGGAATTCACCCCTCCACTTT. Translated, it gives CASSRGNSPLHF.

J is TRBJ2-2 and V is TRBV5-4; D is perhaps TRBD1 (6 bases). V lost 0 bases and J 6 bases, leaving 18 bases between the germline ends. The germline V gene encodes CDR1 SGHNT and CDR2 YYREEE (reference sequence). The length of the CDR3 is 17 residues. The CDR3 nucleotides are TGTGCCAGCAGCTTGGCAAGCGGCAGGGGAGTCGCCGGGGAGCTGTTTTTT. Protein product: CASSLASGRGVAGELFF. Using reference TRBV5-4 and TRBJ2-2 for the parts outside the CDR3, the full variable domain is ETGVTQSPTHLIKTRGQQVTLRCSSQSGHNTVSWYQQALGQGPQFIFQYYREEENGRGNFPPRFSGLQFPNYSSELNVNALELDDSALYLCASSLASGRGVAGELFFGEGSRLTVL.

The V and J genes are TRBV29-1 and TRBJ2-1; the D gene is possibly TRBD2 (6 bases). This CDR3 is built from 11 residues. Germline V gene sequence: CDR1 SQVTM, CDR2 ANQGSEA. Trimming removed 6 bases at V and 9 bases at J, with 12 bases between. In DNA form, the CDR3 reads TGCAGCGTCGTCCGGGGAGGTGAGCAGTTCTTC. Translating it yields CSVVRGGEQFF.

CDR3 amino acids: CASSVGGANTEAFF. DNA for the CDR3: TGTGCCAGCAGCGTAGGCGGAGCGAACACTGAAGCTTTCTTT. This rearrangement joins TRBV9 to TRBJ1-1; D is unresolved. The length of the CDR3 is 14 residues. The V gene lost 0 bases and the J gene lost 1 base, with 7 bases spanning the gap. CDR1 and CDR2 (germline): SGDLS, YYNGEE.

V is TRBV4-1 and J is TRBJ1-1; weak D call: TRBD1 (6 bases). Per germline, CDR1 MGHRA and CDR2 YSYEKL. This CDR3 region has 13 residues. The ends were cut back, 0 bases at V and 11 bases at J, with 13 bases in the middle. CDR3 nucleotides: TGCGCCAGCAGCCAAGATCGTTCAGGGGAGGCTTTCTTT. Its protein product is CASSQDRSGEAFF.

The J gene is TRBJ2-7, the V gene TRBV10-3; D may be TRBD2 (7 bases). Germline V CDR1 and CDR2: ENHRY, SYGVKD. Trimming removed 6 bases from V and 5 bases from J, with 17 bases in between. The CDR3 is 14 residues long. As DNA, the CDR3 is TGTGCCATCAGGGGGGGGCTAGAATCACACGAGCAGTACTTC. Protein: CAIRGGLESHEQYF.

V is TRBV7-9 and J is TRBJ2-3; perhaps TRBD2 as D (6 bases). The CDR3 consists of 15 residues. Trimming cost V 5 bases and J 5 bases, with 17 bases left between them. Germline V gene sequence: CDR1 SEHNR, CDR2 FQNEAQ (reference sequence). The chain's CDR3 is CASSRTGGAVDTQYF. CDR3 coding DNA: TGTGCCAGCAGCCGCACCGGAGGGGCCGTAGATACGCAGTATTTT. Together with reference TRBV7-9 and TRBJ2-3, the CDR3 gives the full variable domain: DTGVSQNPRHKITKRGQNVTFRCDPISEHNRLYWYRQTLGQGPEFLTYFQNEAQLEKSRLLSDRFSAERPKGSFSTLEIQRTEQGDSAMYLCASSRTGGAVDTQYFGPGTRLTVL.

CDR3 in DNA: TGTGCCTGGAGTCCCCTGGGACAGAACAATGAAAAACTGTTTTTT. Amino acid sequence: CAWSPLGQNNEKLFF. This sequence joins TRBV30 and TRBJ1-4; 7 bases map to TRBD1. Germline V gene data show CDR1 as GTSNPN and CDR2 as SVGIG (reference sequence). The CDR3 totals 15 residues. The J segment lost 5 bases and the V segment lost 2 bases, leaving 8 bases of the junction unmatched.

CDR3 amino acids: CASSPISNTEAFF. DNA for the CDR3: TGCGCCAGCAGCCCCATTTCGAACACTGAAGCTTTCTTT. The chain is built from TRBV5-1 and TRBJ1-1; D uncertain. Germline loops: CDR1 SGHRS, CDR2 YFSETQ. The CDR3 length is 13 residues. V lost 4 bases and J lost 1, with 8 bases in between.

This rearrangement joins TRBV15 to TRBJ2-6; maybe TRBD1 (6 bases). The ends were cut back, 3 bases at V and 0 bases at J, with 12 bases in the middle. This CDR3 has 17 residues. Germline V CDR1 and CDR2: LNHNV, YYDKDF (reference sequence). In DNA form, the CDR3 reads TGTGCCACCAGCAGGGACAGCGCCAGCTCTGGGGCCAACGTCCTGACTTTC. Its protein is CATSRDSASSGANVLTF.